One T cell receptor beta chain is described in this entry. This clonotype was recorded many times. The clone's antigen remains unknown. Per-base qualities were not stored, and no clone one base away is much larger. This entry is derived from a study of neurological immune-mediated disorders (dated by TCRdb to the late 2010s). The study in broad terms: Peripheral blood TCR-beta repertoires from HTLV-I-associated myelopathy (HAM/TSP) patients, multiple sclerosis patients and healthy controls were compared by UMI-based sequencing. Of the approximately 65 subjects in the cohort, some 15 were HAM/TSP patients, roughly 35 were multiple sclerosis patients, and some 20 were healthy controls. The approximately 110 TCR-beta libraries included longitudinal samples, technical triplicates and paired sorted CD4+ and CD8+ T-cell subsets alongside PBMC samples. Technical triplicate libraries were sequenced to precisely calculate the variability in frequency of each individual clone. Study-wide findings and limitations: TCR clonal expansion was greatest in HAM/TSP patients and smallest in MS patients, who ranked below even healthy controls. Expanded clones from different subjects shared no identical CDR3 amino acid sequences, which suggests that TCR-beta repertoires were private in all groups.

cDNA synthesis used template-switch 5'RACE with a primer carrying a 10-nucleotide random unique molecular identifier tagging each TCR transcript. Every sequencing run yielded over 200 million TCR-beta sequences covering 15-18 subjects. The RNeasy kit was used for extraction of total RNA. Using the KAPA Real-time Library Amplification kit, TCR-beta VDJ regions were amplified with primers for the TCR constant region and the 5'RACE anchor. Sample indexes and Illumina adaptors were added in a first PCR, and a second PCR then increased library yield. The roughly 650 bp TCR product was size-selected on a 2% E-gel SizeSelection system after Ampure bead purification. Library quality was checked on a Bioanalyzer, concentration was measured with Qubit, and libraries were quantified with the Kapa Library Quantification kit before pooling. An Illumina HiSeq 2500 was used to sequence the libraries paired-end at 2 x 150 bp. To increase sequence diversity, about 23-32% phiX was spiked into each library pool. In the paper's pipeline: The UMI-based MiGEC pipeline processed quality-filtered reads and removed over 75% of raw TCR sequences during error correction. IMGT germline references were used for alignment of VDJ genes, and clonotypes were defined by a unique CDR3 amino acid sequence together with V-J genes. Clonal expansion, Shannon diversity and CDR3 relatedness (CalcPairwiseDistances, ClusterSamples) were evaluated with VDJtools, and phylogenetic trees were built with CLCbio workbench. Expanded clones were defined as having at least 8 unique UMIs, based on coefficient-of-variation modelling across technical triplicates. TCRdb applied fastp at Q25 and MiXCR to the public reads, then kept only in-frame beta chains. For every CDR3 protein sequence, its rows merge into one entry that carries the most common genes and DNA. TCRdb's processing, not the authors', yielded these V and J calls. The sample table holds roughly 41,000 distinct CDR3 sequences, of which 11% were seen once. The ten largest clones take up around 3.9% of the sample.

This sample's time point label indicates: technical triplicate 1. For the unsorted PBMC libraries, 2 million PBMCs were stored in RNAlater at -80 degrees C until RNA extraction and were used to generate the libraries. Peripheral blood was subjected to Ficoll-Hypaque density gradient centrifugation to isolate PBMCs, which were then cryopreserved in liquid nitrogen. Sequences SGDLS (CDR1) and YYNGEE (CDR2) are obtained from the germline V gene. Unmatched junction bases come to 6, with V trimmed by 0 bases and J by 5 bases. The CDR3 spans 16 residues, from the cysteine through the phenylalanine. Only CDR3 DNA is held: 48 bases, read in frame from base 1.

The rearrangement combines TRBV9 with TRBJ2-2, and 8 junction bases match TRBD2. The origin of this receptor is a man in his sixties with HTLV-1-associated myelopathy (HAM/TSP). The specimen was PBMCs. The sequence in DNA is TGTGCCAGCAGCGTAGGTCTAGCGGGTACGACCGGGGAGCTGTTTTTT. Translated, this gives CASSVGLAGTTGELFF.